These T cell receptor beta chains were read from a single sample in a study of metastatic and nonmetastatic thyroid tumors. MiXCR was used by TCRdb to re-call the PCR reads. The data show about 12,000 clones, roughly 29% seen once. The sample was tumor tissue. The receptor set was obtained from a female donor with papillary thyroid cancer or a benign thyroid nodule (not recorded which). Some clones in this sample may be carry-over from other donors' samples. CDR3s include the opening cysteine and the closing phenylalanine or tryptophan.

>TRBV7-8|TRBJ2-7
CASRSGQAYEQYF
>TRBV7-2|TRBJ1-5
CASSLGGGSNQPQHF
>TRBV6-4|TRBJ2-1
CASSDSGGSEIHEQFF
>TRBV11-2|TRBJ2-7
CASSLDSSGIYEQYF
>TRBV7-8|TRBJ2-7
CASSLSAQQYYEQYF
>TRBV28|TRBJ2-3
CASSLYMSGETTSTDTQYF
>TRBV12-3/TRBV12-4|TRBJ1-4
CASRQQATTNEKLFF
>TRBV9|TRBJ2-5
CSSIVEGGFQETQYF
>TRBV11-2|TRBJ2-1
CASSLGVSGRADQEQFF
>TRBV6-6|TRBJ2-1
CASSYGKSYNEQFF
>TRBV6-5|TRBJ1-4
CASSYSRAAATNEKLFF
>TRBV5-1|TRBJ1-3
CASSSDRGSVNIIYF
>TRBV30|TRBJ1-2
CAWKTGGGYTF
>TRBV24-1|TRBJ1-1
CATSDPRQGGTEAFF
>TRBV5-1|TRBJ2-3
CASSLLGLAGGEDTQYF
>TRBV6-1|TRBJ2-7
CASTKIPDQAYEQYF
>TRBV12-3/TRBV12-4|TRBJ2-1
CASSLIRPGVGNEQFF
>TRBV28|TRBJ2-5
CASSKIGGRGAGETQYF
>TRBV20-1|TRBJ1-1
CSARQGLVNTEAFF
>TRBV7-2|TRBJ2-3
CASSRALDTQYF
>TRBV27|TRBJ2-7
CASRTGGVNEQYF
>TRBV19|TRBJ2-7
CLSSIGRHRQYF
>TRBV5-6|TRBJ1-3
CASSSSRDSEGNTIYF
>TRBV6-1|TRBJ2-3
CASSEMSQGGLTDTQYF